This paragraph covers one T cell receptor beta chain sequence. The record originates from a study of blood T cell repertoires in COVID-19. Study at large: T cells, B-cell-depleted T cells, or PBMCs supplied cDNA or gDNA.

Sequencing used immunoSEQ multiplex PCR; TCRdb keeps in-frame clones, though not all of them. The sample lists roughly 150,000 clones, approximately 80% occurring once. The CDR3 loop spans 15 amino acids. Trimming at V came to 3 bases and at J to 0 bases, leaving 2 bases not matched to a gene. Germline loops: CDR1 LNHDA, CDR2 SQIVND (reference sequence). The TCR originated in a woman between 18 and 30 years old who had been exposed to COVID-19. Sequencing input: PBMCs or T cells enriched from blood (not recorded which). This chain joins TRBV19 and TRBJ2-1; 7 bases map to TRBD2. CDR3 nucleotides: TGTGCCAGTAGTATGTCTAGCGGCTCCTACAATGAGCAGTTCTTC. Its protein product is CASSMSSGSYNEQFF. The full variable domain, rest sourced from reference TRBV19 and TRBJ2-1, is DGGITQSPKYLFRKEGQNVTLSCEQNLNHDAMYWYRQDPGQGLRLIYYSQIVNDFQKGDIAEGYSVSREKKESFPLTVTSAQKNPTAFYLCASSMSSGSYNEQFFGPGTRLTVL.